The 20 T cell receptor beta chains below were found in one sample sequenced in a study of immune reconstitution after stem cell transplant in scleroderma. TCRdb redid the calling of the RT-PCR reads with MiXCR, one entry per CDR3 protein. The table includes about 3,600 distinct CDR3 sequences, roughly 6.4% detected once. Sampling was performed before or after autologous hematopoietic stem cell transplantation (not recorded which). The receptor source for this set is a female donor with systemic sclerosis.

This clonotype has just a few counts. The chain is built from TRBV4-3 and TRBJ2-7, with D maybe TRBD2 (5 bases). V lost 4 bases, J lost 7 bases, and 14 bases lay in between. This CDR3 contains 13 residues. Germline CDR1 LGHNA, CDR2 YSLEER. The CDR3 reads CASSRASGREQYF. As DNA, the CDR3 is TGCGCCAGCAGCCGGGCGAGCGGACGGGAGCAGTACTTC.

This clonotype rates as large. This chain links TRBV6-2 or TRBV6-3 with TRBJ2-3; D ambiguous. CDR1 and CDR2 (germline): MNHEY, SVGEGT. V was trimmed by 2 bases and J by 4 bases, leaving 4 bases between them. The CDR3 is made up of 12 amino acids. The CDR3 protein is CASSYGPDTQYF. CDR3 nucleotide sequence: TGTGCCAGCAGTTACGGGCCAGATACGCAGTATTTT.

By share, this clonotype ranks as medium-sized. CDR3 region: CSASRPGASGYTF. The DNA for the CDR3 is TGCAGTGCTAGTCGTCCAGGAGCTAGTGGCTACACCTTC. V is TRBV20-1 and J is TRBJ1-2; D gene ambiguous. The length of the CDR3 is 13 residues. The V end lost 3 bases, the J end lost 7 bases, and 15 bases lay between the germline ends. Per germline, CDR1 DFQATT and CDR2 SNEGSKA (reference sequence).

Remarks on this clonotype: A clone one base away is much larger, so this may be a read error. V usage is TRBV5-1 and J usage is TRBJ2-7, with a possible D match to TRBD1 (6 bases). Germline V gene sequence: CDR1 SGHRS, CDR2 YFSETQ. This CDR3 comprises 15 residues. V lost 4 bases and J lost 6, with 20 bases in between. The CDR3 reads CASSRTGTHAREQYF. The CDR3 DNA reads TGCGCCAGCAGCAGGACCGGGACACACGCTCGCGAGCAGTACTTC.

By sample share, this clonotype is medium-sized. The rearrangement links TRBV29-1 to TRBJ2-5; D is perhaps TRBD1 or TRBD2 (6 bases each). Germline CDR1 SQVTM, CDR2 ANQGSEA. This CDR3 comprises 15 residues. The V gene lost 4 bases and the J gene lost 7 bases, with 22 bases spanning the gap. The DNA for the CDR3 is TGCAGCGTTGTGTTGCCGGGGGCTGGCTCACGGACCCAGTACTTC. It translates to CSVVLPGAGSRTQYF.

Judged by abundance, this clonotype is large. The rearrangement uses TRBV24-1 and TRBJ2-1, with 15 bases lining up with TRBD2. V lost 5 bases to trimming and J lost 2 bases; unmatched junction nucleotides: 12. CDR1 KGHDR and CDR2 SFDVKD come from the germline V gene. The CDR3 loop spans 20 amino acids. The CDR3 protein is CATSASPGLAGGPAYNEQFF. The CDR3 nucleotides are TGTGCCACCAGTGCCTCCCCGGGACTAGCGGGGGGTCCCGCCTACAATGAGCAGTTCTTC.

This sequence joins TRBV4-3 and TRBJ1-2; 9 bases fit TRBD1. Per germline, CDR1 LGHNA and CDR2 YSLEER. Trimming removed 2 bases from V and 4 bases from J; junction bases left unmatched: 5. This CDR3 is built from 15 residues. The CDR3 sequence: CASSQSGQGTYGYTF. DNA for the CDR3: TGCGCCAGCAGCCAATCGGGACAGGGAACCTATGGCTACACCTTC.

This clonotype is judged medium-sized (0.01 to 0.1%). The J gene is TRBJ2-1, the V gene TRBV20-1; 12 bases align to TRBD2. V was pared by 6 bases and J by 6 bases, with 6 bases of the junction left unmatched. Germline-derived CDR1 and CDR2 are DFQATT and SNEGSKA (reference sequence). The CDR3 runs to 14 residues. CDR3 region: CSAQALAGGNEQFF. The CDR3 DNA is TGCAGTGCCCAGGCACTAGCGGGAGGCAATGAGCAGTTCTTC.

This clonotype is categorized as medium-sized. The gene calls are TRBV10-2 and TRBJ1-5, with D perhaps matching TRBD1 (5 bases). In germline, CDR1 is WSHSY, CDR2 SAAADI. Trimming left V 0 bases short and J 4 bases short, with 16 bases between. This CDR3 comprises 17 residues. CDR3 DNA: TGCGCCAGCAGTGAGTCGAAAATAGGGGTCGGGAATCAGCCCCAGCATTTT. Translated: CASSESKIGVGNQPQHF.

Comment on this clonotype: This may arise from a read error, as a much more abundant clone is one base away. Since the CDR3 does not end with the conserved phenylalanine or tryptophan, this likely comes from a read error. CDR3 nucleotide sequence: TGTGCCAGCAGGAAGACAAGTAGAGACACTGAAGCTTTCCTT. Its translation is CASRKTSRDTEAFL. This rearrangement joins TRBV6-6 to TRBJ1-1, with D hard to call. Germline V CDR1 and CDR2: MNHNY, SVGAGI (reference sequence). The ends were cut back, 6 bases at V and 3 bases at J, with 14 bases in the middle. This CDR3 region has 14 residues.

This clonotype was counted between two and nine times. The CDR3 spells CASTAPGAVDEQYF. CDR3 coding DNA: TGTGCCAGCACCGCCCCGGGTGCCGTGGACGAGCAGTACTTC. This chain links TRBV7-2 with TRBJ2-7; D remains unclear. V lost 7 bases and J 5 bases, leaving 18 bases between the germline ends. CDR1 SGHTA and CDR2 FQGNSA come from the germline V gene. The CDR3 sequence is 14 residues long.

This clonotype was observed a handful of times. V and J are TRBV6-6 and TRBJ1-1; D ambiguous. The CDR3 runs 13 residues. Trimming took 6 bases from V and 1 from J, leaving 9 bases between them. The germline V gene encodes CDR1 MNHNY and CDR2 SVGAGI (reference sequence). The CDR3 sequence is CASSPSTNTEAFF. The CDR3 DNA reads as TGTGCCAGCAGCCCCTCCACGAACACTGAAGCTTTCTTT.

By its share, this clonotype is medium-sized (0.01 to 0.1%). The chain joins TRBV20-1 to TRBJ1-2; 8 bases map to TRBD1. The CDR3 spans 13 residues. Trimming cost V 6 bases and J 4 bases; bases outside gene matches: 7. CDR1 and CDR2 (germline): DFQATT, SNEGSKA (reference sequence). The chain's CDR3 is CSAPGQVGYGYTF. CDR3 bases: TGCAGTGCCCCGGGACAGGTGGGCTATGGCTACACCTTC.

In its sample, this clonotype is medium-sized. The V and J genes are TRBV20-1 and TRBJ1-2; TRBD1 is a possible D gene (5 bases). Trimming cost V 6 bases and J 0 bases, with 11 bases left between them. CDR3 length: 13 amino acids. Germline V CDR1 and CDR2: DFQATT, SNEGSKA (reference sequence). The CDR3 DNA reads as TGCAGTGCCGGGACCCTGACTAACTATGGCTACACCTTC. As protein: CSAGTLTNYGYTF.

This clonotype has more than one count but fewer than ten. V gene TRBV7-2 combines with J gene TRBJ2-7; 7 bases are a match to TRBD2. From germline, CDR1 is SGHTA and CDR2 FQGNSA. Trimming removed 5 bases from V and 6 bases from J; junction bases left unmatched: 10. The CDR3 runs 14 residues. DNA for the CDR3: TGTGCCAGCAGCCCCTCCGCGGGAGTTGGCGAGCAGTACTTC. It encodes CASSPSAGVGEQYF. Together with reference TRBV7-2 and TRBJ2-7, the CDR3 gives the full variable domain: GAGVSQSPSNKVTEKGKDVELRCDPISGHTALYWYRQSLGQGLEFLIYFQGNSAPDKSGLPSDRFSAERTGGSVSTLTIQRTQQEDSAVYLCASSPSAGVGEQYFGPGTRLTVT.

By proportion, this clonotype is medium-sized. CDR3 DNA: TGCAGTGCTAGAGATGTCGCACAGGGGGGTATCACTGAAGCTTTCTTT. Amino acids: CSARDVAQGGITEAFF. The chain carries TRBV20-1 and TRBJ1-1, with 8 bases aligning to TRBD1. The CDR3 length is 16 residues. The germline V gene encodes CDR1 DFQATT and CDR2 SNEGSKA (reference sequence). With V trimmed by 0 bases and J by 4 bases, 10 bases remained unmatched.

This clonotype is medium-sized by share. The rearrangement links TRBV12-3 or TRBV12-4 to TRBJ1-5; the D is unclear. With 0 bases removed from V and 7 bases from J, the gap between germline ends came to 13 bases. CDR3 length: 15 amino acids. The CDR3 nucleotides are TGTGCCAGCAGTTTAGCAGCGGACCTTAGGCAGCCCCAGCATTTT. Its translation: CASSLAADLRQPQHF.

By share of the sample, this clonotype is medium-sized. This rearrangement joins TRBV9 to TRBJ1-2; 11 bases agree with TRBD1. Trimming cost V 1 base and J 7 bases; bases outside gene matches: 3. CDR1 and CDR2 from the germline V gene are SGDLS and YYNGEE. The CDR3 runs 14 residues. CDR3 region: CASSVRTGGSGYTF. The CDR3 DNA reads as TGTGCCAGCAGCGTAAGGACAGGGGGCAGTGGCTACACCTTC.

By frequency in the sample, this clonotype is medium-sized. The chain is built from TRBV5-1 and TRBJ1-5; a weak D match, TRBD1 (5 bases). Germline assignment: CDR1 SGHRS and CDR2 YFSETQ. Trimming stripped 0 bases from V and 3 bases from J, with 10 bases between. The CDR3 has 15 residues. CDR3 amino acids: CASSLGGYNNQPQHF. Written as DNA, the CDR3 is TGCGCCAGCAGCTTGGGGGGGTACAACAATCAGCCCCAGCATTTT. The entire variable domain, with the rest obtained from reference TRBV5-1 and TRBJ1-5, is as follows: KAGVTQTPRYLIKTRGQQVTLSCSPISGHRSVSWYQQTPGQGLQFLFEYFSETQRNKGNFPGRFSGRQFSNSRSEMNVSTLELGDSALYLCASSLGGYNNQPQHFGDGTRLSIL.

By share of the sample, this clonotype is medium-sized (0.01 to 0.1%). Written as DNA, the CDR3 is TGCGCCAGCAACCTGATGGGACATTCGAACACTGAAGCTTTCTTT. Translating gives CASNLMGHSNTEAFF. J is TRBJ1-1 and V is TRBV5-1; tentative D call: TRBD1 (6 bases). V lost 6 bases and J lost 1, with 16 bases in between. Per germline, CDR1 SGHRS and CDR2 YFSETQ. This CDR3 has 15 amino acids.